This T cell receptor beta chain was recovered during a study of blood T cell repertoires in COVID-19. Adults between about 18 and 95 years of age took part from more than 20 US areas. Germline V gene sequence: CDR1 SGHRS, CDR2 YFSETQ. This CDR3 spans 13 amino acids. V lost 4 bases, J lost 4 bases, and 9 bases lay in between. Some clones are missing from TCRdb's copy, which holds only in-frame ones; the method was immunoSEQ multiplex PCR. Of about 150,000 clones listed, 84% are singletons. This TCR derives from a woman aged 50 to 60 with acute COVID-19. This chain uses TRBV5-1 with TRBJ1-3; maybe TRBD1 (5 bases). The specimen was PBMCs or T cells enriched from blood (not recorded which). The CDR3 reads CASSIDSGNTIYF. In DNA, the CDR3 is TGCGCCAGCAGCATAGACAGCGGAAACACCATATATTTT.